A single sample is the source of the 7 T cell receptor beta chains below, sequenced in a study of Japanese encephalitis immunity and Zika vaccine responses. For roughly 6 days, PBMCs labeled with CFSE were cultured with peptide pools at 1 ug/mL each. Live CD56-CD19-CD16-CD3+CD4+ cells with low CFSE were sorted unfixed as proliferating CD4 T cells. TCRdb passed the 5' RACE reads through MiXCR, listing each CDR3 protein once. The sample contains a few hundred distinct CDR3 sequences, roughly 1.2% of which appear only once. The material sequenced was antigen-activated CD4+ T cells from blood, cultured, taken during a Zika inactivated vaccine study. The receptor set was obtained from an adult woman who received an inactivated Zika virus vaccine.

By proportion, this clonotype is medium-sized. The chain carries TRBV20-1 and TRBJ1-1; no clear D. This CDR3 has 12 residues. Deletions cut 3 bases from V and 0 bases from J, with 5 bases between. In germline, CDR1 is DFQATT, CDR2 SNEGSKA (reference sequence). Here the CDR3 DNA reads TGCAGTGCTAGTAGGTTGAACACTGAAGCTTTCTTT. Translating it yields CSASRLNTEAFF.

By share, this clonotype ranks as large. This chain connects TRBV7-9 to TRBJ2-5; D perhaps matches TRBD1 (5 bases). CDR3 length equals 14 residues. In germline, CDR1 is SEHNR, CDR2 FQNEAQ (reference sequence). Trimming pared 3 bases from V and 5 bases from J, leaving 13 bases between. This CDR3 reads CASSFKTQVETQYF. CDR3 in DNA: TGTGCCAGCAGCTTCAAAACACAGGTCGAGACCCAGTACTTC.

By its share, this clonotype is large. V is TRBV7-2 and J is TRBJ1-6, with a possible D match to TRBD1 (5 bases). Deletions cut 7 bases from V and 0 bases from J, with 16 bases between. Germline CDR1 is SGHTA and CDR2 is FQGNSA. The CDR3 has 17 amino acids. For the CDR3, the DNA is TGTGCCAGCACCTTCGACAGAGGAAGCTCCTATAATTCACCCCTCCACTTT. It yields the protein CASTFDRGSSYNSPLHF.

By share of the sample, this clonotype is medium-sized. This chain links TRBV4-2 with TRBJ1-2, with 7 nucleotides matching TRBD1. The CDR3 is made up of 16 amino acids. Germline values: CDR1 LGHNA, CDR2 YNFKEQ. V lost 3 bases to trimming and J lost 0 bases; unmatched junction nucleotides: 7. CDR3 nucleotides: TGTGCCAGCAGCCACATGGGGACAGAAGCTAACTATGGCTACACCTTC. Translated, it gives CASSHMGTEANYGYTF.

By sample share, this clonotype is hyperexpanded. The chain couples TRBV4-3 to TRBJ1-2, with a weak D call TRBD1 (6 bases). The CDR3 sequence is 15 residues long. V was clipped by 5 bases and J by 3 bases, with 16 bases between them. In germline, CDR1 is LGHNA, CDR2 YSLEER. CDR3 nucleotides: TGCGCCAGCAGCACGACCGGGACAACGGACTATGGCTACACCTTC. Translated, it gives CASSTTGTTDYGYTF.

Sample share makes this clonotype medium-sized. V usage is TRBV9 and J usage is TRBJ1-1, with TRBD1 as a possible D gene (5 bases). The CDR3 loop spans 15 amino acids. With 3 bases removed from V and 1 base from J, the gap between germline ends came to 13 bases. Germline V gives CDR1 SGDLS, CDR2 YYNGEE. The CDR3: CASSGASTENTEAFF. The CDR3 DNA follows: TGTGCCAGCAGCGGAGCCTCGACAGAGAACACTGAAGCTTTCTTT.

This clonotype rates as medium-sized. The CDR3, as DNA: TGTGCCAGCAGTTTACGGGGGGTCGGTGGCTACACCTTC. Translation: CASSLRGVGGYTF. The chain uses TRBV28 and TRBJ1-2, with D maybe TRBD1 (5 bases). This CDR3 has 13 amino acids. Germline V lookup: CDR1 MDHEN, CDR2 SYDVKM. V lost 2 bases, J lost 7 bases, and 11 bases lay in between.